These 23 T cell receptor beta chains were all obtained from the same sample, sequenced in a study of early T cells in non-severe SARS-CoV-2 infection. TCRdb reanalysed the 5' RACE reads using MiXCR and keeps one entry per CDR3 protein. The sample lists 30,000 or so distinct CDR3 sequences, around 5% occurring once. Sequencing was done on a sample of whole blood. These receptors were obtained from an adult who was a healthcare worker with PCR-confirmed SARS-CoV-2 infection or an uninfected control (not recorded which).

This clonotype has just a few counts. The chain couples TRBV7-2 to TRBJ2-7; D possibly uses TRBD1 or TRBD2 (5 bases each). The CDR3 is 15 amino acids. Germline loops: CDR1 SGHTA, CDR2 FQGNSA. The V end was cut by 1 base, the J end by 4 bases, with 14 bases between. The CDR3 DNA is TGTGCCAGCAGCTTAGAGGGACCCGGGCATTACGAGCAGTACTTC. Its translation: CASSLEGPGHYEQYF.

This clonotype was observed a few times. The chain carries TRBV28 and TRBJ1-6; TRBD1 matches at 9 bases. V lost 6 bases, J lost 2 bases, and 14 bases stayed unmatched. Germline V gene data show CDR1 as MDHEN and CDR2 as SYDVKM. This CDR3 has 19 residues. The CDR3 sequence is CASSRPGQGRVPYNSPLHF. CDR3 DNA: TGTGCCAGCAGCCGACCGGGACAGGGTCGAGTCCCCTATAATTCACCCCTCCACTTT. The full variable domain, in which reference TRBV28 and TRBJ1-6 provide the parts outside the CDR3, is DVKVTQSSRYLVKRTGEKVFLECVQDMDHENMFWYRQDPGLGLRLIYFSYDVKMKEKGDIPEGYSVSREKKERFSLILESASTNQTSMYLCASSRPGQGRVPYNSPLHFGNGTRLTVT.

The V and J genes are TRBV19 and TRBJ1-1; D not resolved. The CDR3 is 14 amino acids. Germline CDR1 is LNHDA and CDR2 is SQIVND (reference sequence). V gave up 7 bases and J gave up 5 bases, with 17 bases separating them. CDR3 DNA sequence: TGTGCCAGTAACTCCCCGGCCCCAGTGACTGAAGCTTTCTTT. It encodes CASNSPAPVTEAFF.

Worth noting for this clonotype: A clone one base away is much larger, so this may be a read error. V usage is TRBV12-3 or TRBV12-4 and J usage is TRBJ2-3, with D tentatively TRBD2 (6 bases). This CDR3 is 16 amino acids long. CDR3 amino acids: CASSLGGKIGTDTRYF. In nucleotides, the CDR3 is TGTGCCAGCAGTTTGGGCGGGAAAATCGGCACAGATACGCGGTATTTT.

This clonotype showed up just a few times. The gene calls are TRBV7-2 and TRBJ2-7; no clear D. CDR1 and CDR2 (germline): SGHTA, FQGNSA. CDR3 length: 12 residues. The V gene lost 5 bases and the J gene lost 0 bases, with 5 bases spanning the gap. CDR3 bases: TGTGCCAGCAGCCTCAACTCCTACGAGCAGTACTTC. It yields the protein CASSLNSYEQYF. The full variable domain, rest sourced from reference TRBV7-2 and TRBJ2-7, is GAGVSQSPSNKVTEKGKDVELRCDPISGHTALYWYRQSLGQGLEFLIYFQGNSAPDKSGLPSDRFSAERTGGSVSTLTIQRTQQEDSAVYLCASSLNSYEQYFGPGTRLTVT.

This clonotype was recorded at least ten times. This chain's CDR3 is CSVEVDRGQPQHF. CDR3 bases: TGCAGCGTTGAGGTGGACAGGGGACAGCCCCAGCATTTT. The chain links TRBV29-1 to TRBJ1-5, with TRBD1 matching 9 bases. Germline V CDR1 and CDR2: SQVTM, ANQGSEA. Trimming cost V 3 bases and J 7 bases; bases outside gene matches: 4. This CDR3 is 13 amino acids long.

This clonotype appeared a few times. This chain uses TRBV4-2 with TRBJ2-1; D is possibly TRBD2 (5 bases). The V end lost 0 bases, the J end lost 2 bases, and 11 bases lay between the germline ends. The CDR3 contains 16 residues. Germline V gene lookup returns CDR1 LGHNA and CDR2 YNFKEQ. The CDR3, as DNA: TGTGCCAGCAGCCAAGAAGTAGCGTTAACCTACAATGAGCAGTTCTTC. Its protein is CASSQEVALTYNEQFF.

This clonotype appeared many times. This chain uses TRBV6-5 with TRBJ2-3; 7 positions match TRBD1. The ends lost 0 bases at V and 5 bases at J; junction bases unmatched: 5. This CDR3 is 15 amino acids long. Germline CDR1 reads MNHEY; CDR2 reads SVGAGI. This CDR3 reads CASSYSGQSGDTQYF. The CDR3 DNA reads TGTGCCAGCAGTTACTCGGGACAGTCGGGAGATACGCAGTATTTT.

The table lists this clonotype with many counts. This chain links TRBV4-2 with TRBJ2-5, with a tentative D call TRBD2 (6 bases). The germline CDR1 and CDR2 sequences are LGHNA and YNFKEQ. Trimming removed 4 bases from V and 0 bases from J, with 18 bases in between. The CDR3 has 17 residues. CDR3 residues: CASSPQPRGGYQETQYF. The CDR3 nucleotides read TGTGCCAGCAGCCCTCAGCCCCGCGGAGGGTACCAAGAGACCCAGTACTTC.

This clonotype was seen many times. The J gene is TRBJ1-2, the V gene TRBV2; TRBD1 aligns across 7 bases. V dropped 4 bases and J dropped 8; count of bases not matched to a gene: 7. Germline lookup yields CDR1 SNHLY and CDR2 FYNNEI. The CDR3 is 13 residues long. This CDR3 reads CASSGTGEGGYTF. In DNA, the CDR3 is TGTGCCAGCAGTGGAACAGGGGAGGGCGGCTACACCTTC. The full variable domain, its missing parts supplied by reference TRBV2 and TRBJ1-2, is EPEVTQTPSHQVTQMGQEVILRCVPISNHLYFYWYRQILGQKVEFLVSFYNNEISEKSEIFDDQFSVERPDGSNFTLKIRSTKLEDSAMYFCASSGTGEGGYTFGSGTRLTVV.

The rearrangement uses TRBV28 and TRBJ1-2; D call uncertain. V lost 10 bases and J lost 5, with 17 bases in between. CDR3 length: 13 residues. Looked up from germline, CDR1 is MDHEN and CDR2 is SYDVKM. CDR3 coding DNA: TGTGCCATCTCAACTTCTTTCGTTTATGGCTACACCTTC. It codes for CAISTSFVYGYTF.

By share, this clonotype ranks as medium-sized. The rearrangement links TRBV5-6 to TRBJ2-1; 7 nucleotides match TRBD2. The V gene end was trimmed by 1 base and the J gene end by 4 bases; junction bases not matched to a gene: 8. CDR1 is SGHDT, CDR2 YYEEEE, per germline. This CDR3 has 16 residues. Written as DNA, the CDR3 is TGTGCCAGCAGCTTGCCCATAGTGGGGGGGTACAATGAGCAGTTCTTC. Translation: CASSLPIVGGYNEQFF.

This clonotype was detected only a few times. Compared with germline, one end of the junction differs, possibly owing to a read error. The rearrangement links TRBV28 to TRBJ1-3; TRBD1 aligns across 10 bases. The germline V gene has CDR1 MDHEN and CDR2 SYDVKM. The CDR3 has 12 amino acids. CDR3 sequence: CASSFPSGQGDF. CDR3 coding DNA: TGTGCCAGCAGTTTCCCCAGCGGACAGGGGGATTTT.

Many counts were recorded for this clonotype. Written as DNA, the CDR3 is TGTGCCAGCACCCCGATAGGGACCGGAACAAAGAACCAGTTCTTC. Encoded protein: CASTPIGTGTKNQFF. V and J are TRBV27 and TRBJ2-1; perhaps D is TRBD1 or TRBD2 (5 bases each). The CDR3 covers 15 residues. Trimming cost V 7 bases and J 13 bases, with 26 bases left between them. The germline V gene encodes CDR1 MNHEY and CDR2 SMNVEV (reference sequence).

This clonotype turned up a few times. The V gene is TRBV18, the J gene TRBJ1-1; no clear D. CDR1 and CDR2 (germline): KGHSH, LQKENI. Trimming stripped 1 base from V and 1 base from J, with 7 bases between. The CDR3 covers 14 residues. CDR3 loop: CASSPLIENTEAFF. CDR3 sequence (DNA): TGTGCCAGCTCACCACTGATCGAGAACACTGAAGCTTTCTTT.

This clonotype was recorded at least ten times. V usage is TRBV10-3 and J usage is TRBJ2-1; 16 nucleotides agree with TRBD2. This CDR3 contains 17 residues. Germline V CDR1 and CDR2: ENHRY, SYGVKD. The V gene end was trimmed by 11 bases and the J gene end by 6 bases; junction bases not matched to a gene: 13. Written as DNA, the CDR3 is TGTGCCGTTCGCCTCGGGACTAGCGGGAGGGCCGGCAATGAGCAGTTCTTC. It codes for CAVRLGTSGRAGNEQFF.

This clonotype was counted at least ten times. V gene TRBV7-2 combines with J gene TRBJ2-7, with 7 bases identical to TRBD2. The CDR3 runs to 14 residues. V gave up 3 bases and J gave up 2 bases; unmatched junction bases: 4. Germline CDR1 is SGHTA and CDR2 is FQGNSA. Here the CDR3 DNA reads TGTGCCAGCAGCTTGGCAAGCGGGACCTACGAGCAGTACTTC. Residues: CASSLASGTYEQYF.

This clonotype came up many times. This chain connects TRBV4-2 to TRBJ1-5; D is possibly TRBD1 (6 bases). This CDR3 is 15 amino acids long. Trimming stripped 4 bases from V and 7 bases from J, with 17 bases between. The V gene's germline CDR1 is LGHNA and CDR2 YNFKEQ. The CDR3 nucleotides are TGTGCCAGCAGCCGGAATGCAGGGGACGGGCAGCCCCAGCATTTT. This codes for CASSRNAGDGQPQHF.

This clonotype was observed many times. The genes are TRBV3-1 and TRBJ1-5; D is uncertain. The CDR3 totals 14 residues. Germline lookup yields CDR1 LGHDT and CDR2 YNNKEL (reference sequence). Trimming removed 2 bases from V and 0 bases from J, with 5 bases in between. The chain's CDR3 is CASSQKGSNQPQHF. The DNA for the CDR3 is TGTGCCAGCAGCCAAAAGGGTAGCAATCAGCCCCAGCATTTT.

This clonotype was observed at least ten times. The V and J genes are TRBV7-2 and TRBJ1-1; no definite D call. The CDR3 totals 15 residues. Germline V gene data show CDR1 as SGHTA and CDR2 as FQGNSA. Trimming stripped 0 bases from V and 0 bases from J, with 8 bases between. CDR3 in amino acids: CASSLALSLNTEAFF. The CDR3 coding sequence is TGTGCCAGCAGCTTAGCGCTCTCGCTGAACACTGAAGCTTTCTTT.

This clonotype came up many times. V and J are TRBV10-3 and TRBJ2-1, with TRBD1 as a possible D gene (6 bases). The germline V and J ends were trimmed by 10 bases and 0 bases, with 19 bases remaining between them. CDR1 and CDR2 (germline): ENHRY, SYGVKD. The CDR3 spans 16 residues. The CDR3 DNA reads TGTGCCACTTCCCGGACAGAGCTTATCTCCTACAATGAGCAGTTCTTC. Its translation is CATSRTELISYNEQFF.

In its sample, this clonotype was seen many times. The V call is TRBV20-1, the J call TRBJ1-4, with D possibly being TRBD1 (5 bases). The CDR3 runs to 15 residues. CDR1 and CDR2 (germline): DFQATT, SNEGSKA (reference sequence). Trimming took off 3 bases at V and 7 bases at J, with 18 bases between the two ends. The CDR3 coding sequence is TGCAGTGCTAGCGGCAGGGAAGGCGGAGGTGAAAAACTGTTTTTT. Translated, it gives CSASGREGGGEKLFF.

In the case of this clonotype: With a much larger clone just one base away, this may be a read error. This chain uses TRBV20-1 with TRBJ2-5; TRBD1 or TRBD2 may be the D gene (5 bases each). Germline V gene sequence: CDR1 DFQATT, CDR2 SNEGSKA (reference sequence). The CDR3 is 13 amino acids. DNA for the CDR3: TGCAGTGCTAGAGGCCAAGGCCCGGGGACCAAGTACTTC. Amino acids: CSARGQGPGTKYF.